The 27 T cell receptor beta chains below come from one sample, sequenced in a study of T-cell memory formation after mild COVID-19. TCRdb fed the 5' RACE reads into MiXCR, producing one record per CDR3 protein. The sample includes approximately 260,000 distinct CDR3 sequences, about 17% of them seen just once. The sample taken for sequencing was PBMCs or a T cell subset sorted from them (not recorded which). The origin of the receptors is a man aged 18 to 29 who had mild COVID-19 (a few samples of this study predate the infection). Cell type and time point are not known.

This clonotype was counted only a few times. This sequence joins TRBV4-3 and TRBJ2-4; 8 positions agree with TRBD2. The CDR3 is 16 residues long. The germline V gene has CDR1 LGHNA and CDR2 YSLEER. J gave up 1 base and V 0 bases, and 2 bases lay outside the gene matches. CDR3 amino acids: CASSQDPSGAKNIQYF. CDR3 DNA: TGCGCCAGCAGCCAAGATCCTAGCGGGGCCAAAAACATTCAGTACTTC.

This clonotype was seen a handful of times. The rearrangement links TRBV19 to TRBJ2-2; 9 bases are a match to TRBD1. Germline V CDR1 and CDR2: LNHDA, SQIVND (reference sequence). With V trimmed by 5 bases and J by 6 bases, 13 bases remained unmatched. This CDR3 has 17 residues. The CDR3 sequence: CASSPRWTGDFAGELFF. The CDR3 DNA reads TGTGCCAGTAGTCCTCGATGGACAGGGGATTTCGCCGGGGAGCTGTTTTTT.

This clonotype occurred a few times. V gene TRBV5-1 combines with J gene TRBJ2-3, with D unresolved. This CDR3 is 14 amino acids long. V gave up 1 base and J gave up 5 bases, with 11 bases separating them. Per germline, CDR1 SGHRS and CDR2 YFSETQ. Written as DNA, the CDR3 is TGCGCCAGCAGCTTGTTGACTTCTCAAGATACGCAGTATTTT. Protein product: CASSLLTSQDTQYF. Full variable domain (outside the CDR3, taken from reference TRBV5-1 and TRBJ2-3): KAGVTQTPRYLIKTRGQQVTLSCSPISGHRSVSWYQQTPGQGLQFLFEYFSETQRNKGNFPGRFSGRQFSNSRSEMNVSTLELGDSALYLCASSLLTSQDTQYFGPGTRLTVL.

This clonotype turned up a few times. The J gene is TRBJ2-3, the V gene TRBV15, with D possibly called TRBD1 or TRBD2 (5 bases each). Trimming stripped 0 bases from V and 4 bases from J, with 8 bases between. Germline CDR1 reads LNHNV; CDR2 reads YYDKDF (reference sequence). The CDR3 has 14 residues. The CDR3 bases are TGTGCCACCAGCAGAGATCGGGGCTCAGATACGCAGTATTTT. This encodes CATSRDRGSDTQYF. The variable domain in full, completed from reference TRBV15 and TRBJ2-3, reads DAMVIQNPRYQVTQFGKPVTLSCSQTLNHNVMYWYQQKSSQAPKLLFHYYDKDFNNEADTPDNFQSRRPNTSFCFLDIRSPGLGDTAMYLCATSRDRGSDTQYFGPGTRLTVL.

This clonotype was counted between two and nine times. J is TRBJ1-2 and V is TRBV7-9, with 7 bases fitting TRBD1. Losses at the gene ends were 5 bases for V and 6 bases for J; bases not matched to a gene: 6. CDR3 length: 13 amino acids. CDR1 and CDR2 (germline): SEHNR, FQNEAQ (reference sequence). The CDR3: CASSEGQVDGYTF. The CDR3 DNA sequence: TGTGCCAGCAGCGAAGGACAGGTCGATGGCTACACCTTC. The variable domain in full, with the rest retrieved from reference TRBV7-9 and TRBJ1-2, is DTGVSQNPRHKITKRGQNVTFRCDPISEHNRLYWYRQTLGQGPEFLTYFQNEAQLEKSRLLSDRFSAERPKGSFSTLEIQRTEQGDSAMYLCASSEGQVDGYTFGSGTRLTVV.

This clonotype was seen more than once but under ten times. The chain links TRBV21-1 to TRBJ2-7; TRBD1 was called by the table and not checked on the DNA. TRBV21-1 is a pseudogene locus. The CDR3 sequence is 15 residues long. This CDR3 reads CASSKLWTGGSEQYV. DNA of the CDR3: TGTGCCAGCAGCAAGCTTTGGACAGGGGGAAGTGAGCAGTACGTC.

This chain connects TRBV5-5 to TRBJ2-5; D remains unclear. The CDR3 loop spans 15 amino acids. The germline V gene encodes CDR1 SGHKS and CDR2 YYEKEE (reference sequence). V was clipped by 0 bases and J by 4 bases, with 13 bases between them. In nucleotides, the CDR3 is TGTGCCAGCAGCTTGGCCAGTTCCGATGGAGAGACCCAGTACTTC. Protein product: CASSLASSDGETQYF.

The genes are TRBV12-3 or TRBV12-4 and TRBJ2-2; possibly TRBD1 or TRBD2 for D (5 bases each). Trimming stripped 2 bases from V and 4 bases from J, with 8 bases between. There are 14 residues in the CDR3. The CDR3 spells CASSLLGTTGELFF. CDR3 bases: TGTGCCAGCAGTTTATTGGGGACCACCGGGGAGCTGTTTTTT.

This chain links TRBV10-3 with TRBJ1-2; the D gene is possibly TRBD1 (6 bases). Per germline, CDR1 ENHRY and CDR2 SYGVKD. The CDR3 sequence is 12 residues long. Trimming removed 7 bases at V and 10 bases at J, with 16 bases between. CDR3 nucleotides: TGTGCCATCACAGGGGATCGTGACTCCTACACCTTC. It encodes CAITGDRDSYTF.

The V call is TRBV24-1, the J call TRBJ2-7; D is uncertain. Germline CDR1 reads KGHDR; CDR2 reads SFDVKD. The CDR3 length is 10 residues. V was cut by 7 bases and J by 6 bases, with 6 bases left in between. The CDR3 sequence: CATRAREQYF. In DNA, the CDR3 is TGTGCCACCAGAGCCCGCGAGCAGTACTTC.

This clonotype was counted a few times. The J gene is TRBJ2-2, the V gene TRBV14; D is perhaps TRBD2 (5 bases). The CDR3 extends over 15 amino acids. Germline V gene sequence: CDR1 SGHDN, CDR2 FVKESK. Trimming cost V 4 bases and J 5 bases, with 14 bases left between them. The CDR3 here is CASSPGLSRTGELFF. As DNA, the CDR3 is TGTGCCAGCAGCCCTGGACTCTCGAGAACCGGGGAGCTGTTTTTT.

This sequence joins TRBV7-9 and TRBJ2-5; TRBD1 matches at 10 bases. Trimming took 1 base from V and 3 from J; bases not matched to a gene: 5. CDR1 and CDR2 from the germline V gene are SEHNR and FQNEAQ (reference sequence). This CDR3 region has 16 residues. In nucleotides, the CDR3 is TGTGCCAGCAGCTTAGGGGACAGGGGCCAAAAAGAGACCCAGTACTTC. Protein: CASSLGDRGQKETQYF.

The chain uses TRBV5-1 and TRBJ2-3; 13 bases align to TRBD2. The CDR3 runs 17 residues. CDR1 SGHRS and CDR2 YFSETQ come from the germline V gene. Losses at the gene ends were 4 bases for V and 1 base for J; bases not matched to a gene: 6. The CDR3 loop is CASSGGTSGEGTDTQYF. The CDR3 nucleotides are TGCGCCAGCAGCGGAGGGACTAGCGGGGAAGGCACAGATACGCAGTATTTT.

This clonotype was detected only a few times. The chain has TRBV9 and TRBJ1-6; D is possibly TRBD1 (6 bases). V lost 4 bases and J lost 10, with 21 bases in between. There are 16 residues in the CDR3. In germline, CDR1 is SGDLS, CDR2 YYNGEE. The CDR3 sequence: CASSLRAGVGWSPLHF. CDR3 nucleotide sequence: TGTGCCAGCAGCCTCCGAGCAGGGGTCGGGTGGTCACCCCTCCACTTT.

The rearrangement links TRBV5-4 to TRBJ2-2, with TRBD2 matching 8 bases. Germline assignment: CDR1 SGHNT and CDR2 YYREEE (reference sequence). This CDR3 contains 16 residues. Trimming at V came to 1 base and at J to 5 bases, leaving 7 bases not matched to a gene. The CDR3 spells CASSLITGGRTGELFF. CDR3 in DNA: TGTGCCAGCAGCTTGATAACGGGGGGGAGAACCGGGGAGCTGTTTTTT.

The chain is built from TRBV20-1 and TRBJ1-5, with 8 bases matching TRBD1. There are 15 residues in the CDR3. Germline V gives CDR1 DFQATT, CDR2 SNEGSKA (reference sequence). The junction had 8 bases not matched to a gene; V was cut back by 6 bases and J by 1 base. CDR3 protein: CSAYGRTGSNQPQHF. The DNA for the CDR3 is TGCAGTGCCTACGGCCGGACAGGGAGCAATCAGCCCCAGCATTTT.

This chain connects TRBV7-8 to TRBJ2-7, with D unclear. The CDR3 is 12 residues long. V was shortened by 1 base and J by 6 bases, with 7 bases between the two germline ends. The germline V gene encodes CDR1 SGHVS and CDR2 FQNEAQ. The CDR3 sequence is CASSLGRIEQYF. In DNA, the CDR3 is TGTGCCAGCAGCTTAGGTCGTATCGAGCAGTACTTC.

This clonotype was recorded a few times. The chain couples TRBV4-3 to TRBJ1-2; no definite D call. CDR3 length: 15 amino acids. Trimming removed 1 base from V and 1 base from J, with 10 bases in between. Germline CDR1 is LGHNA and CDR2 is YSLEER. For the CDR3, the DNA is TGCGCCAGCAGCCAAGGAGGAGGAGATAACTATGGCTACACCTTC. This sequence encodes CASSQGGGDNYGYTF.

The chain uses TRBV7-8 and TRBJ1-2; D gene unclear. The CDR3 is 14 residues long. Germline V gene sequence: CDR1 SGHVS, CDR2 FQNEAQ. The V and J ends lost 5 bases and 4 bases respectively, with 14 bases between them. DNA for the CDR3: TGTGCCAGCAGCACCCGACACGGTCCCTATGGCTACACCTTC. Protein product: CASSTRHGPYGYTF.

This clonotype came up a few times. The CDR3 reads CSAIRHTEGYTF. CDR3 coding DNA: TGCAGTGCTATCAGGCACACCGAGGGATACACCTTC. The rearrangement links TRBV20-1 to TRBJ1-2; D gene uncertain. V lost 4 bases and J 11 bases, leaving 17 bases between the germline ends. Germline values: CDR1 DFQATT, CDR2 SNEGSKA (reference sequence). CDR3 length equals 12 residues.

This clonotype has more than one count but fewer than ten. The chain links TRBV4-3 to TRBJ2-7, with D possibly being TRBD2 (5 bases). Trimming took 0 bases from V and 2 from J, leaving 8 bases between them. The CDR3 spans 14 residues. Per the germline V gene, CDR1 is LGHNA and CDR2 is YSLEER. CDR3 amino acids: CASSQEEGTYEQYF. CDR3 bases: TGCGCCAGCAGCCAAGAAGAGGGAACCTACGAGCAGTACTTC.

There are a few counts of this clonotype. This chain joins TRBV7-2 and TRBJ1-5; TRBD1 matches 7 bases. The CDR3 loop spans 16 amino acids. Germline CDR1 reads SGHTA; CDR2 reads FQGNSA. J was trimmed by 0 bases and V by 3 bases; bases with no gene match: 5. The CDR3 protein is CASSFFGTDSNQPQHF. Here the CDR3 DNA reads TGTGCCAGCAGCTTCTTCGGGACAGATAGCAATCAGCCCCAGCATTTT.

V and J are TRBV11-2 and TRBJ2-3; unclear D gene. V lost 0 bases, J lost 0 bases, and 10 bases lay in between. CDR1 is SGHAT, CDR2 FQNNGV, per germline. CDR3 size: 16 residues. This CDR3 reads CASSLDYSRSTDTQYF. The CDR3 bases are TGTGCCAGCAGCTTAGACTATAGCCGCAGCACAGATACGCAGTATTTT. The complete variable domain, with remaining parts taken from reference TRBV11-2 and TRBJ2-3, reads EAGVAQSPRYKIIEKRQSVAFWCNPISGHATLYWYQQILGQGPKLLIQFQNNGVVDDSQLPKDRFSAERLKGVDSTLKIQPAKLEDSAVYLCASSLDYSRSTDTQYFGPGTRLTVL.

A few counts support this clonotype. The chain is built from TRBV5-1 and TRBJ2-5; D is possibly TRBD2 (5 bases). Per germline, CDR1 SGHRS and CDR2 YFSETQ. The CDR3 spans 12 residues. Deletions cut 3 bases from V and 5 bases from J, with 8 bases between. CDR3 DNA sequence: TGCGCCAGCAGCTCGCCGGGGGAGACCCAGTACTTC. It codes for CASSSPGETQYF.

This chain links TRBV7-3 with TRBJ1-2; D not certain. Germline CDR1 and CDR2: SGHTA and FQGTGA. Trimming removed 1 base at V and 0 bases at J, with 6 bases between. The CDR3 spans 14 residues. CDR3 DNA: TGTGCCAGCAGCTTAATCCGGACTAACTATGGCTACACCTTC. Protein: CASSLIRTNYGYTF.

This clonotype was observed a handful of times. This chain connects TRBV5-6 to TRBJ1-4; 9 bases align to TRBD1. The germline V gene has CDR1 SGHDT and CDR2 YYEEEE. The J segment lost 8 bases and the V segment lost 2 bases, leaving 1 base of the junction unmatched. CDR3 length: 13 amino acids. CDR3: CASSLDRGEKLFF. DNA for the CDR3: TGTGCCAGCAGCTTAGACAGGGGGGAAAAACTGTTTTTT.

This clonotype was seen more than once but under ten times. J is TRBJ2-5 and V is TRBV20-1; D gene ambiguous. This CDR3 is built from 11 residues. Germline lookup yields CDR1 DFQATT and CDR2 SNEGSKA (reference sequence). V was trimmed by 1 base and J by 5 bases, leaving 5 bases between them. The CDR3 is CSARGHETQYF. The CDR3 DNA sequence: TGCAGTGCTAGAGGTCACGAGACCCAGTACTTC.